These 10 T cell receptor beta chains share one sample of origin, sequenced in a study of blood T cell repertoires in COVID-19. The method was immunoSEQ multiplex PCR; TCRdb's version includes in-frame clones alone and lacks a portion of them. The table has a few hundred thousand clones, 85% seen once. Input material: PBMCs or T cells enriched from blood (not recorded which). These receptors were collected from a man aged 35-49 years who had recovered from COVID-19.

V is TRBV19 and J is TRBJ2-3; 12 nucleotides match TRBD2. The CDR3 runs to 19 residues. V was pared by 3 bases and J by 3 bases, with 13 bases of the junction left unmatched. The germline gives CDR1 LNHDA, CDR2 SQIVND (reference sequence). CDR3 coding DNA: TGTGCCAGTAGTATTAAAATATGGACTAGCGGGACTCCAACAGATACGCAGTATTTT. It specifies CASSIKIWTSGTPTDTQYF.

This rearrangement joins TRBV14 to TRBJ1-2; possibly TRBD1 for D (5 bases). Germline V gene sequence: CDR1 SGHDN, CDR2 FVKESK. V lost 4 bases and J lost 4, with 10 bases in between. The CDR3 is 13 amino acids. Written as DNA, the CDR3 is TGTGCCAGCAGCCCTGGGACTTCCTATGGCTACACCTTC. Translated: CASSPGTSYGYTF.

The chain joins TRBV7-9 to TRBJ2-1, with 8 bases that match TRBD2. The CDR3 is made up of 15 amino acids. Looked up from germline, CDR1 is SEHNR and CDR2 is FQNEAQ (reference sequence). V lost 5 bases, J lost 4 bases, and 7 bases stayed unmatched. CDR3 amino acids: CASSPSGSLYNEQFF. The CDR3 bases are TGTGCCAGCAGCCCAAGCGGGAGTCTGTACAATGAGCAGTTCTTC.

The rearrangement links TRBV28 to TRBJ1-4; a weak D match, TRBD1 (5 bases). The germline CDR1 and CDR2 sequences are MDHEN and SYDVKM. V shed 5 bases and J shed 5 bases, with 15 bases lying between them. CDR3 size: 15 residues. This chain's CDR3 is CASSKRGATNEKLFF. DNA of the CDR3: TGTGCCAGCAGTAAGCGCGGGGCGACAAATGAAAAACTGTTTTTT.

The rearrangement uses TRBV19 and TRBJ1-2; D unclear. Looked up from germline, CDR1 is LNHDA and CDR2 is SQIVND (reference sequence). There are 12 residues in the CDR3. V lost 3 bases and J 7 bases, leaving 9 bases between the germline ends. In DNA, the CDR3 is TGTGCCAGTAGTATGATACGGGGTGGCTACACCTTC. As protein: CASSMIRGGYTF.

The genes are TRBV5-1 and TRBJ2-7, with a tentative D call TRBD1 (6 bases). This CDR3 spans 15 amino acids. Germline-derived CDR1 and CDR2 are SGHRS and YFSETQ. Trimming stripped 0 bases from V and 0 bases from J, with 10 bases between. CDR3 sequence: CASSLVGTPSYEQYF. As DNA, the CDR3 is TGCGCCAGCAGCTTGGTAGGGACACCCTCCTACGAGCAGTACTTC.

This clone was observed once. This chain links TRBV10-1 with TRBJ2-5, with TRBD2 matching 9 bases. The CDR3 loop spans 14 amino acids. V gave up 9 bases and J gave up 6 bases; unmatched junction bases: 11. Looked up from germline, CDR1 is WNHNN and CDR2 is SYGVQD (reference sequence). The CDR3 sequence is CASTESGRSKTQYF. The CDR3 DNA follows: TGCGCCAGTACCGAGAGCGGGAGGTCGAAGACCCAGTACTTC.

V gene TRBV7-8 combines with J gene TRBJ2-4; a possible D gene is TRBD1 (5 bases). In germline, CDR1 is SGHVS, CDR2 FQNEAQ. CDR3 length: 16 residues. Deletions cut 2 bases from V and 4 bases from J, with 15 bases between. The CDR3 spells CASSLQGSGSKNIQYF. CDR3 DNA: TGTGCCAGCAGCTTACAGGGTTCGGGTAGTAAAAACATTCAGTACTTC.

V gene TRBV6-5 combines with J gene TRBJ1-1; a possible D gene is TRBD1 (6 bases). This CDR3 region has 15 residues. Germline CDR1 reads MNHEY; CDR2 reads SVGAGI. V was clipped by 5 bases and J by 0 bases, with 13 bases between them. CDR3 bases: TGTGCCAGCAGTCTTACAGGGCTATTGAACACTGAAGCTTTCTTT. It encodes CASSLTGLLNTEAFF.

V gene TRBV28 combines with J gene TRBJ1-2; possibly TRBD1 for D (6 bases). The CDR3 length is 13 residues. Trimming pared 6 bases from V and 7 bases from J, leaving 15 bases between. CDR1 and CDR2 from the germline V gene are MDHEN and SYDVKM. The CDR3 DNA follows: TGTGCCAGCAGAAACAGGGCCCCACGTGGCTACACCTTC. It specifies CASRNRAPRGYTF.